This is a list of T cell receptor beta chains from one sample in a study of regulatory T cells in long-lasting Graves disease. MiXCR was run by TCRdb on the multiplex PCR reads, yielding one entry per CDR3 protein. Here the sample spans roughly 430,000 distinct CDR3 sequences, about 16% being singletons. Another study also made use of these data, one on T cells in Graves' hyperthyroidism and ophthalmopathy.

The source was peripheral blood mononuclear cells (PBMCs), collected at new diagnosis, from a patient treated with antithyroid drugs. The receptors originated from a woman between 25 and 40 years old with Graves disease. Both conserved end residues are part of each CDR3. The D gene is left open where the match is weak. Some rows have no size entry. The others give once, few or many, or a class for an expanded clone.

size	D	V	J	CDR3	DNA
many	TRBD1	TRBV20-1	TRBJ1-4	CSARDFGQGEEKLFF	TGCAGTGCTAGAGATTTCGGACAGGGGGAGGAAAAACTGTTTTTT
-	TRBD2	TRBV28	TRBJ2-3	CASSPSGGRTDTQYF	TGTGCCAGCAGTCCTTCGGGAGGGAGGACAGATACGCAGTATTTT
many	-	TRBV3-1	TRBJ2-1	CASSQDRGTGPKSSYNEQFF	TGTGCCAGCAGCCAAGATCGGGGGACGGGACCGAAAAGCTCCTACAATGAGCAGTTCTTC
few	TRBD2	TRBV9	TRBJ2-1	CASVRGDGSSGEQFF	TGTGCCAGTGTGCGGGGGGACGGGAGTAGCGGTGAGCAGTTCTTC
many	-	TRBV10-3	TRBJ2-2	CAISESKGDSGGELFF	TGTGCCATCAGTGAGTCTAAGGGCGATAGTGGCGGGGAGCTGTTTTTT
many	TRBD1	TRBV11-2	TRBJ1-1	CASSLQGIKGQGNTEAFF	TGTGCCAGCAGCCTCCAGGGGATCAAAGGACAGGGGAACACTGAAGCTTTCTTT
-	-	TRBV28	TRBJ1-3	CASSLWSDPGSAIYF	TGTGCCAGCAGTTTATGGAGCGACCCCGGGTCAGCCATATATTTT
many	-	TRBV12-3/TRBV12-4	TRBJ2-5	CASSLGEGLDQETQYF	TGTGCCAGCAGTCTAGGTGAGGGTTTGGACCAAGAGACCCAGTACTTC
few	-	TRBV12-3/TRBV12-4	TRBJ1-2	CASSVGGQDGYTF	TGTGCCAGCTCCGTTGGGGGCCAGGATGGCTACACCTTC
-	TRBD2	TRBV7-2	TRBJ2-1	CASSWTSGSTEQFF	TGTGCCAGCAGCTGGACTAGCGGGAGTACTGAGCAGTTCTTC
few	TRBD1	TRBV5-1	TRBJ1-4	CASSISGTGTEKLFF	TGCGCCAGCAGCATATCCGGGACAGGGACTGAAAAACTGTTTTTT
-	TRBD1	TRBV3-1	TRBJ1-1	CASKRTGNTEAFF	TGTGCCAGCAAGAGGACAGGGAACACTGAAGCTTTCTTT
few	-	TRBV15	TRBJ2-2	CATSRGNRGTGELFF	TGTGCCACCAGCAGAGGGAATCGGGGGACCGGGGAGCTGTTTTTT
few	TRBD1	TRBV9	TRBJ2-5	CASSVDRDREEGETQYF	TGTGCCAGCAGCGTAGATAGGGACAGGGAGGAAGGAGAGACCCAGTACTTC
many	TRBD1	TRBV6-1	TRBJ1-2	CASKRTGGPYGYTF	TGTGCCAGCAAGAGGACAGGGGGTCCCTATGGCTACACCTTC
many	-	TRBV12-3/TRBV12-4	TRBJ1-1	CASSRQRAFF	TGTGCCAGCAGTCGACAACGAGCTTTCTTT
few	TRBD2	TRBV6-1	TRBJ2-1	CASSSSGRGPNERFF	TGTGCCAGCAGCTCTAGCGGGAGGGGACCGAATGAGCGGTTCTTC
many	-	TRBV11-2	TRBJ1-1	CASSLGQATEAFF	TGTGCCAGCAGCTTAGGACAGGCCACTGAAGCTTTCTTT
many	-	TRBV20-1	TRBJ2-7	CSAGEDWTYEQYF	TGCAGTGCCGGGGAAGACTGGACCTACGAGCAGTACTTC
-	TRBD2	TRBV9	TRBJ2-2	CASSARTSLNTGELFF	TGTGCCAGCAGCGCCCGGACTAGCTTGAACACCGGGGAGCTGTTTTTT
-	-	TRBV6-2/TRBV6-3	TRBJ1-5	CASSYLSPGYNQPQHF	TGTGCCAGCAGTTACCTCAGTCCCGGTTACAATCAGCCCCAGCATTTT
many	TRBD1	TRBV6-1	TRBJ2-1	CASSGFEGASYNEQFF	TGTGCCAGCAGTGGGTTTGAGGGGGCCTCCTACAATGAGCAGTTCTTC
few	-	TRBV2	TRBJ1-6	CASNRQNNSPLHF	TGTGCCAGCAATCGGCAGAATAATTCACCCCTCCACTTT
few	-	TRBV11-3	TRBJ2-2	CASSLSENQIHTGELFF	TGTGCCAGCAGCTTATCAGAAAATCAGATTCACACCGGGGAGCTGTTTTTT
-	TRBD2	TRBV7-3	TRBJ2-1	CASSDTSGGAPGNEQFF	TGTGCCAGCAGCGACACTAGCGGGGGGGCTCCGGGAAATGAGCAGTTCTTC
many	TRBD1	TRBV28	TRBJ2-1	CASKKLTGDGQYEQFF	TGTGCCAGCAAAAAGCTTACAGGGGACGGACAATATGAGCAGTTCTTC
many	-	TRBV10-3	TRBJ2-3	CAISEGGSTDTQYF	TGTGCCATCAGTGAGGGGGGAAGCACAGATACGCAGTATTTT
-	TRBD1	TRBV7-9	TRBJ2-2	CASSPRDRANTGELFF	TGTGCCAGCAGCCCCCGGGACAGGGCCAACACCGGGGAGCTGTTTTTT
many	-	TRBV7-2	TRBJ2-1	CASSLGPRDEQFF	TGTGCCAGCAGCTTAGGACCGCGGGATGAGCAGTTCTTC
-	-	TRBV12-5	TRBJ2-1	CASGISNEQFF	TGTGCTAGTGGCATATCGAATGAGCAGTTCTTC
many	-	TRBV29-1	TRBJ2-1	CSVDGGLASYNEQFF	TGCAGCGTTGACGGTGGGCTAGCATCCTACAATGAGCAGTTCTTC
many	-	TRBV12-3/TRBV12-4	TRBJ1-5	CASSLTRDQPQHF	TGTGCCAGCAGCCTCACAAGAGACCAGCCCCAGCATTTT
many	-	TRBV12-3/TRBV12-4	TRBJ1-1	CASSSGKNTEAFF	TGTGCCAGCAGTTCCGGGAAGAACACTGAAGCTTTCTTT
few	TRBD2	TRBV28	TRBJ2-7	CASSTWTSGSYEQYF	TGTGCCAGCAGCACTTGGACTAGCGGTTCCTACGAGCAGTACTTC
many	-	TRBV28	TRBJ2-3	CASSSSGGGGADTQYF	TGTGCCAGCAGTTCCTCCGGCGGAGGCGGCGCAGATACGCAGTATTTT
-	-	TRBV28	TRBJ2-7	CASSSSPAGQYF	TGTGCCAGCAGCAGCTCTCCGGCCGGCCAGTACTTC
many	TRBD1	TRBV11-2	TRBJ1-5	CASSLGTGHGQPQHF	TGTGCCAGCAGCTTAGGGACAGGCCATGGCCAGCCCCAGCATTTT
many	TRBD2	TRBV11-1	TRBJ2-1	CASSFPGGLAYEQFF	TGTGCCAGCAGCTTTCCTGGGGGACTAGCCTACGAGCAGTTCTTC
many	-	TRBV6-1	TRBJ2-1	CASNPHHGYNEQFF	TGTGCCAGTAATCCCCATCATGGGTACAATGAGCAGTTCTTC
-	TRBD1	TRBV2	TRBJ2-1	CASSALFGTVSYNEQFF	TGTGCCAGCAGCGCTCTTTTTGGGACAGTCAGCTACAATGAGCAGTTCTTC
many	-	TRBV7-2	TRBJ2-7	CASSLVAEQYF	TGTGCCAGCAGCTTAGTGGCCGAGCAGTACTTC
many	TRBD2	TRBV6-2/TRBV6-3	TRBJ2-1	CASSYSWLAGVAEQFF	TGTGCCAGCAGTTACTCCTGGCTAGCGGGAGTAGCTGAGCAGTTCTTC
-	-	TRBV27	TRBJ2-5	CASMHFGTQYF	TGTGCCAGCATGCACTTTGGGACCCAGTACTTC
-	TRBD2	TRBV15	TRBJ2-1	CATSTGLAGGNEQFF	TGTGCCACCAGCACCGGACTAGCGGGAGGTAATGAGCAGTTCTTC
many	-	TRBV6-1	TRBJ2-7	CARSATASYEQYF	TGTGCCAGGAGCGCAACCGCTTCCTACGAGCAGTACTTC
many	TRBD2	TRBV11-2	TRBJ2-2	CASPAAGDLDTGELFF	TGTGCCAGCCCCGCGGCGGGAGATTTGGACACCGGGGAGCTGTTTTTT
-	TRBD2	TRBV28	TRBJ2-1	CASVPPGLAVKEQFF	TGTGCCAGCGTCCCACCGGGACTAGCGGTTAAAGAGCAGTTCTTC
-	-	TRBV28	TRBJ1-1	CASSLFGRNEAFF	TGTGCCAGCAGTTTATTTGGCCGAAATGAAGCTTTCTTT
-	TRBD2	TRBV28	TRBJ2-3	CASSSISGADTQYF	TGTGCCAGCAGTTCTATTAGCGGGGCGGATACGCAGTATTTT
many	-	TRBV2	TRBJ1-2	CASTRPTEITDYGYTF	TGTGCCAGCACAAGACCCACGGAGATTACCGACTATGGCTACACCTTC
few	-	TRBV9	TRBJ2-2	CASSNIPKWTSSTGELFF	TGTGCCAGCAGCAACATCCCTAAATGGACATCCTCCACCGGGGAGCTGTTTTTT
many	-	TRBV6-1	TRBJ2-2	CASSRTVGELFF	TGTGCCAGCAGTCGGACGGTTGGGGAGCTGTTTTTT
many	-	TRBV5-5	TRBJ2-7	CASSLSPPYEQYF	TGTGCCAGCAGCTTGAGTCCACCCTACGAGCAGTACTTC
many	-	TRBV7-2	TRBJ2-1	CASSLVLAYNEQFF	TGTGCCAGCAGCTTAGTACTAGCTTACAATGAGCAGTTCTTC